Sequencing of this T cell receptor (beta chain) was carried out in a study of blood T cell repertoires in COVID-19. Study context: Acute-phase and convalescent COVID-19 samples originated in the United States, Italy and Spain. Sources were T cells, B-cell-depleted T cells, or PBMCs; the material itself was cDNA or gDNA.

Per the authors' pipeline: How many nucleated cells were present was estimated from reference gene primer amplification. Generated by immunoSEQ multiplex PCR, the TCRdb table keeps only in-frame clones and is missing some. V and J calls and clone size are copied from that table; D and trimming were computed from the DNA. Of nearly 110,000 clones listed, 84% are singletons. The trim removed 4 bases at V and 3 bases at J, leaving 12 bases unmatched. This CDR3 has 17 amino acids. Germline V lookup: CDR1 MGHRA, CDR2 YSYEKL. The J gene is TRBJ2-1, the V gene TRBV4-1; 7 nucleotides match TRBD2. The sample was peripheral blood. The sequence derives from a woman aged 60-75 years with acute or convalescent COVID-19. CDR3 nucleotides: TGCGCCAGCAGCCTAAACCCTAGCGGATCCTACTACAATGAGCAGTTCTTC. Encoded protein: CASSLNPSGSYYNEQFF.